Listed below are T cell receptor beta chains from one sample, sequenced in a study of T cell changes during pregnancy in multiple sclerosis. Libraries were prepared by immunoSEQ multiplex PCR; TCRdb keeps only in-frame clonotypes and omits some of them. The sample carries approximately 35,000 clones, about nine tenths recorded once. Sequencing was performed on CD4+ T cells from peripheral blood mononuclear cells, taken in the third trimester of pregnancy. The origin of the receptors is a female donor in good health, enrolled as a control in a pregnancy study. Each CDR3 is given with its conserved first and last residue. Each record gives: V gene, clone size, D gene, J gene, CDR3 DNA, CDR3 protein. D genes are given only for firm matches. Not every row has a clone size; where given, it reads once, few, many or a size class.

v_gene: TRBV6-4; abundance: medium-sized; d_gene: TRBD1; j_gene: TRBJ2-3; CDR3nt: TGTGCCAGCAGTGACTCGGAAACAGGGGCAGATACGCAGTATTTT; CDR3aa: CASSDSETGADTQYF
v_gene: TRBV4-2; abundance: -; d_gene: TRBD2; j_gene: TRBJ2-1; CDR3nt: TGTGCCAGCAGCCAAGAAGGAGCGGGAGGGCCGTCCAATGAGCAGTTCTTC; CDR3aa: CASSQEGAGGPSNEQFF
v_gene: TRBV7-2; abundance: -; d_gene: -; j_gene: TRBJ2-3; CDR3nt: TGTGCCAGCAACCCTATAGGAGGCAGGGGAAGAAGTACGCAGTATTTT; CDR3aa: CASNPIGGRGRSTQYF
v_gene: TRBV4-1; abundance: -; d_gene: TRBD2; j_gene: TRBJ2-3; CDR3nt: TGCGCCAGCAGCGAAAGCGGGGGGGTCGATACGCAGTATTTT; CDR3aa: CASSESGGVDTQYF
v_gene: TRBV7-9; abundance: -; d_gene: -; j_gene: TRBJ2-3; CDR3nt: TGTGCCAGCAGCCCAAGCCTAAGAAGTCGTAGCACAGATACGCAGTATTTT; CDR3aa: CASSPSLRSRSTDTQYF
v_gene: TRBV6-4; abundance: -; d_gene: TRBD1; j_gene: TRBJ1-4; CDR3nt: TGTGCCAGCAGAACCGGGACAGGTGATGAAAAACTGTTTTTT; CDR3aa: CASRTGTGDEKLFF
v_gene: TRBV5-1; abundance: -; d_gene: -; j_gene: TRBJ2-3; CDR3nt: TGCGCCAGCAGCACCGGGACAGATACGCAGTATTTT; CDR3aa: CASSTGTDTQYF
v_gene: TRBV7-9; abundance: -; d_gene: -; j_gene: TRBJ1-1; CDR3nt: TGTGCCAGCAGCCCCAAGGGTTCGGGGAGAATCACTGAAGCTTTCTTT; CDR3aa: CASSPKGSGRITEAFF
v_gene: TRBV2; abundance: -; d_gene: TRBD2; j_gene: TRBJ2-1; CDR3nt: TGTGCCAGCAGTGAATTAGCGGGAGGCTACAATGAGCAGTTCTTC; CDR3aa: CASSELAGGYNEQFF
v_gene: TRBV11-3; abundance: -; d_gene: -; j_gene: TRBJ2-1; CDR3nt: TGTGCCAGCAGCCCAGGACTAAATGAGCAGTTCTTC; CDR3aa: CASSPGLNEQFF
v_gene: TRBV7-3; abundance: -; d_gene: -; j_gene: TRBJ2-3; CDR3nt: TGTGCCAGCAGCTTAAGTGTGGGGCTCGACACAGATACGCAGTATTTT; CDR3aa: CASSLSVGLDTDTQYF
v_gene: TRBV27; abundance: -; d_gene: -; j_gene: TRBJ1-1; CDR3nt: TGTGCCAGCAGACTTCTATTGGGAGGCGAAGCTTTCTTT; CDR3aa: CASRLLLGGEAFF
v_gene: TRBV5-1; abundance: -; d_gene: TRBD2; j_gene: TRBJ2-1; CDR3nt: TGCGCCAGCAGCTTAGCTAGCGGGAGTCGTGAGCAGTTCTTC; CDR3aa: CASSLASGSREQFF
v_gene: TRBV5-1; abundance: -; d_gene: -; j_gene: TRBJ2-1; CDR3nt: TGCGCCAGCAGGAGGGAGCCTTCCTACAATGAGCAGTTCTTC; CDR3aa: CASRREPSYNEQFF
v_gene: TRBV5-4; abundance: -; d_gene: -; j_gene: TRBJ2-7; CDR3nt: TGTGCCAGCAGCTTGTCTGGGGGCGTAATCTACGAGCAGTACTTC; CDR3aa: CASSLSGGVIYEQYF
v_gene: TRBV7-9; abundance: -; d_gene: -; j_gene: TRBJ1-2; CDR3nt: TGTGCCAGCAGCTTAGTAGGGGCGAATGAGGGCTACACCTTC; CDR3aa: CASSLVGANEGYTF
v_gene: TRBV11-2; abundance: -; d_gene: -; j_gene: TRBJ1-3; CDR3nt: TGTGCCAGCAGCTTAGAGCGGGGCGCAAGGACCATATATTTT; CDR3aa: CASSLERGARTIYF
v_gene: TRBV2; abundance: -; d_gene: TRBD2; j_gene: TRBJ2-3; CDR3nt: TGTGCCAGCAGTCTAGCGGGAAGGCAGGAAGATACGCAGTATTTT; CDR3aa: CASSLAGRQEDTQYF
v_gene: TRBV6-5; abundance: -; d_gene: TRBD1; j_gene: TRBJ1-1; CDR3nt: TGTGCCAGCAGTTACCGGACGACAGGGGGCTTAACTGAAGCTTTCTTT; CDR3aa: CASSYRTTGGLTEAFF
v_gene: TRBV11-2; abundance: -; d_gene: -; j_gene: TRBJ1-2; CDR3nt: TGTGCCAGCAGCTTAGAGTCTAGCGGCTACACCTTC; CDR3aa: CASSLESSGYTF
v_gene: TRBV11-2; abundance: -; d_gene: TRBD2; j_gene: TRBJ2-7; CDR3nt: TGTGCCAGCAGCTTAGTGAGGACTAGTGGCGAGCAGTACTTC; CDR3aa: CASSLVRTSGEQYF
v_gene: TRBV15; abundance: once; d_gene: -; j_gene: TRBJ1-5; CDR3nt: TGTGCCACCAGCAGAGATGGGGGGGGTGGTCGAAATCAGCCCCAGCATTTT; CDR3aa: CATSRDGGGGRNQPQHF
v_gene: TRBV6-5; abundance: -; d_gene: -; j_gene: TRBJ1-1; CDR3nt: TGTGCCAGCAGTTACCCGGGGGGCACTGAAGCTTTCTTT; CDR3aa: CASSYPGGTEAFF
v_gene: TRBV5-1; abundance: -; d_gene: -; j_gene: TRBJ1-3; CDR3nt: TGCGCCAGCAGCTTGGTAACCGGCTCTGGAAACACCATATATTTT; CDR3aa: CASSLVTGSGNTIYF
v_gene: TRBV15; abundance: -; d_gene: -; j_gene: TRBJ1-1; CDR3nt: TGTGCCACCAGCAGAGAAGGTCAAGGGGCTGAAGCTTTCTTT; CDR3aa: CATSREGQGAEAFF
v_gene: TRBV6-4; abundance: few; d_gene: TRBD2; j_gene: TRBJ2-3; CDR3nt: TGTGCCAGCAGTGACAACGGCGGGGGGGCAGATACGCAGTATTTT; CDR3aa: CASSDNGGGADTQYF